Listed below are T cell receptor beta chains from one sample, sequenced in a study of cytomegalovirus exposure and HLA in healthy donors. Assay: immunoSEQ multiplex PCR; the TCRdb copy retains only in-frame clones and omits some. Found here are 200,000 to 250,000 clones, roughly 84% of them singletons; the top ten hold 1% to 1.5%. The sample taken for sequencing was PBMCs. The source of these receptors is a human donor in good health. Both conserved end residues are part of each CDR3. Each record gives: V gene, D gene, CDR3 protein. D genes are given only for firm matches.

>TRBV19|TRBD1
CASSIFPGTEDYEQYF
>TRBV5-6|TRBD2
CASSFGAGKETQYF
>TRBV15|TRBD2
CATSRPTPSGRALTDTQYF
>TRBV4-2|.
CASSQERVNTGELFF
>TRBV10-1|.
CASSVRVGYTF
>TRBV7-9|.
CSSSSNNQPQHF
>TRBV5-5|.
CASSLYRYSYEQYF
>TRBV29-1|.
CSVDYRDLGGYTF
>TRBV30|TRBD1
CAWSGGQGTYNEQFF
>TRBV7-2|TRBD2
CASSSLAGVYNEQFF
>TRBV11-2|.
CASSGSSYNEQFF
>TRBV30|.
CAWSPGLNTQYF
>TRBV21-1|.
CASSWDRAAYEQYF
>TRBV21-1|.
CASKGQGAEQYF
>TRBV4-2|TRBD2
CASSQEGRGSKLDTQYF
>TRBV7-3|.
CASSLNGGYEQYF
>TRBV7-8|TRBD2
CASSLSSHGGGEQYF